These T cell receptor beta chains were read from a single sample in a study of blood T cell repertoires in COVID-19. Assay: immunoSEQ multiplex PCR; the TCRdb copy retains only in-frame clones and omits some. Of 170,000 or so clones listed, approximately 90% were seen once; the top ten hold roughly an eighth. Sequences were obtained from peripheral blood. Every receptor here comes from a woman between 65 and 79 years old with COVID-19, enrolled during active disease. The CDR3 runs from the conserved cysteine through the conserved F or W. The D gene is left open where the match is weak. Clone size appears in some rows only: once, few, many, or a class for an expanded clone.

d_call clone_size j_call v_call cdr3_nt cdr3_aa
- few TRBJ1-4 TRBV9 TGTGCCAGCAGCACGAGTCCGCGGAGTGAAAAACTGTTTTTT CASSTSPRSEKLFF
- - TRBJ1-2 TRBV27 TGTGCCAGCAGCTCCATCTCGGGGGGGGGCAAGCATGGCTACACCTTC CASSSISGGGKHGYTF
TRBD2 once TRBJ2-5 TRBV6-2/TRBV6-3 TGTGCCAGCAGTGGCGGGGCGGGAGCCGAGACCCAGTACTTC CASSGGAGAETQYF
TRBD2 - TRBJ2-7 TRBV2 TGTGCCAGCAAGAGACTAGCGGGAGCCAGTTACGAGCAGTACTTC CASKRLAGASYEQYF
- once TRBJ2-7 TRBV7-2 TGTGCCAGCAGCCTAAGACAGGTTCAGTACTTC CASSLRQVQYF
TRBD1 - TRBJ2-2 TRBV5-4 TGTGCCAGCAGCTTAGGAGGACAGGGGACGAACACCGGGGAGCTGTTTTTT CASSLGGQGTNTGELFF
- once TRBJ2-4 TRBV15 TGTGCCACCAGCGCAGACAGGGCGGGGAACATTCAGTACTTC CATSADRAGNIQYF
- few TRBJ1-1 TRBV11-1 TGTGCCAGCAGCCTAGAGGCGGGGGCTGAAGCTTTCTTT CASSLEAGAEAFF
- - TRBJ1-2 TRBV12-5 TGTGCTAGTGGTTCCGTCCTATTGCCGTCGGGTGGCTACACCTTC CASGSVLLPSGGYTF
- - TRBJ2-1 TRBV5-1 TGCGCCAGCAGCTTGGACAGCTACAATGAGCAGTTCTTC CASSLDSYNEQFF
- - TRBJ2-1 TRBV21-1 TGTGCCAGCAGCGCCCGGACTATCTGGGATGAGCAGTTCTTC CASSARTIWDEQFF
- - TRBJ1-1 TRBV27 TGTGCCAGCAGTTTATCGAGAGGTGGTTACACTGAAGCTTTCTTT CASSLSRGGYTEAFF
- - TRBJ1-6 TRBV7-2 TGTGCCAGCAGCTTAAGGACTGTCCTAAGCTCCTATAATTCACCCCTCCACTTT CASSLRTVLSSYNSPLHF
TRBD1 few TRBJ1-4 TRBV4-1 TGCGCCAGCAGCCAACCATCGGAACAGGGACAGGGGGCTAATGAAAAACTGTTTTTT CASSQPSEQGQGANEKLFF
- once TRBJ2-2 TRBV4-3 TGCGCCAGCAGCCAAGATAGGGGGAACACCGGGGAGCTGTTTTTT CASSQDRGNTGELFF
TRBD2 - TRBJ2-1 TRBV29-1 TGCAGCGTTGAACCAAACACTAGCGGGAGGAATGAGCAGTTCTTC CSVEPNTSGRNEQFF
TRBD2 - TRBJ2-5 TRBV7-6 TGTGCCAGCAGCTTACTCGGCGGGAGGAAGGAGACCCAGTACTTC CASSLLGGRKETQYF
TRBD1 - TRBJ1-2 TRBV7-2 TGTGCCAGCAGCACAAGGACAGGGATGGGTGGCTACACCTTC CASSTRTGMGGYTF